These 8 T cell receptor beta chains originate from one sample sequenced in a study of identical twins. TCRdb re-called the 5' RACE reads through MiXCR, storing one row per CDR3 protein. The sample carries hundreds of thousands of distinct CDR3 sequences, about 9.4% recorded once. The sample also formed part of further work on yellow fever vaccine responses in identical twins.

The source material was PBMCs. The origin of the receptors is a woman aged 18 to 35 in good health.

This clonotype occurred a few times. The rearrangement links TRBV5-1 to TRBJ2-1, with TRBD2 matching 9 bases. The CDR3 covers 16 residues. Trimming took 3 bases from V and 5 from J; bases not matched to a gene: 9. Germline-derived CDR1 and CDR2 are SGHRS and YFSETQ. The CDR3 sequence is CASSSRAGGKNNEQFF. The CDR3 DNA is TGCGCCAGCAGCTCCCGCGCGGGGGGGAAGAACAATGAGCAGTTCTTC.

This clonotype was picked up a small number of times. V is TRBV7-9 and J is TRBJ2-5, with a possible D match to TRBD1 (6 bases). This CDR3 is 15 amino acids long. V gave up 5 bases and J gave up 9 bases, with 22 bases separating them. From germline, CDR1 is SEHNR and CDR2 FQNEAQ (reference sequence). The DNA for the CDR3 is TGTGCCAGCAGCCCCCCCGGGGACAAACCATGGGCCCAGTACTTC. Translation gives CASSPPGDKPWAQYF.

This clonotype was seen at least ten times. The chain recombines TRBV6-2 or TRBV6-3 with TRBJ2-2; no definite D call. The CDR3 sequence is 14 residues long. The germline V gene has CDR1 MNHEY and CDR2 SVGEGT. Trimming left V 6 bases short and J 9 bases short, with 17 bases between. The CDR3 bases are TGTGCCAGCAGCCAGCCTACAACAAGGAGGGAGCTGTTTTTT. This encodes CASSQPTTRRELFF.

This chain links TRBV2 with TRBJ1-6, with D unresolved. Deletions cut 5 bases from V and 8 bases from J, with 13 bases between. This CDR3 region has 14 residues. The germline gives CDR1 SNHLY, CDR2 FYNNEI. CDR3 nucleotides: TGTGCCAGCAGTACCGGAAAGGGAGATTCACCCCTCCACTTT. Translation gives CASSTGKGDSPLHF.

CDR3 DNA sequence: TGTGCCAGCAGGGGCGGGGCAAGCACAGATACGCAGTATTTT. Its protein is CASRGGASTDTQYF. V usage is TRBV7-2 and J usage is TRBJ2-3, with D tentatively TRBD2 (6 bases). The CDR3 is 14 amino acids. Trimming stripped 6 bases from V and 0 bases from J, with 10 bases between. Germline V gene data show CDR1 as SGHTA and CDR2 as FQGNSA.

There are many counts of this clonotype. This sequence joins TRBV7-2 and TRBJ2-6; D is unclear. V lost 2 bases and J lost 0, with 11 bases in between. Germline V lookup: CDR1 SGHTA, CDR2 FQGNSA. This CDR3 contains 17 residues. The CDR3 DNA is TGTGCCAGCAGCTTAAGGGCTGTTTTCTCTGGGGCCAACGTCCTGACTTTC. It codes for CASSLRAVFSGANVLTF.

As for this clonotype: At one boundary the junction diverges from the germline segment, which might be a read error. The genes are TRBV2 and TRBJ1-1; D is possibly TRBD1 (5 bases). There are 13 residues in the CDR3. Looked up from germline, CDR1 is SNHLY and CDR2 is FYNNEI. CDR3 amino acids: CASGDSMNTEAFF. The CDR3 DNA reads TGTGCCAGCGGTGACAGTATGAACACTGAAGCTTTCTTT.

This clonotype was recorded at least ten times. This chain joins TRBV3-1 and TRBJ2-2; TRBD2 agrees at 12 bases. Germline lookup yields CDR1 LGHDT and CDR2 YNNKEL (reference sequence). The CDR3 is made up of 19 amino acids. V gave up 0 bases and J gave up 0 bases; unmatched junction bases: 5. The chain's CDR3 is CASSQDWLAGGPNTGELFF. CDR3 coding DNA: TGTGCCAGCAGCCAAGATTGGCTAGCGGGGGGGCCGAACACCGGGGAGCTGTTTTTT.